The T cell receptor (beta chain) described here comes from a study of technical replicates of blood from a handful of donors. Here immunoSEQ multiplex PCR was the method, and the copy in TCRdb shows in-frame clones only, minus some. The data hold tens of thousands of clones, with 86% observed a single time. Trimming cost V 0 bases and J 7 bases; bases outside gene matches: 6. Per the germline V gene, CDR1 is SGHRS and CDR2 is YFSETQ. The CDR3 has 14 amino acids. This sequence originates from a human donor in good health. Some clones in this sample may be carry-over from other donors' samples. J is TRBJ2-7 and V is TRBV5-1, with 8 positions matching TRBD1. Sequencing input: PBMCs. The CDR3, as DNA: TGCGCCAGCAGCTTGGATCAGGGGGCAGATGAGCAGTACTTC. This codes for CASSLDQGADEQYF.